Listed below are T cell receptor beta chains from one sample, sequenced in a study of regulatory T cells in long-lasting Graves disease. A single record per CDR3 protein comes from TCRdb applying MiXCR to the multiplex PCR reads. Of roughly 510,000 distinct CDR3 sequences listed, 15% to 20% were seen once; the top ten hold approximately 12%. The sample also formed part of further work on T cells in Graves' hyperthyroidism and ophthalmopathy.

The sequences come from peripheral blood mononuclear cells (PBMCs), collected at new diagnosis, from a patient treated with antithyroid drugs. The origin of the receptors is a man aged 18 to 29 with Graves disease. Each CDR3 is given with its conserved first and last residue. A D gene is named only where the DNA matches it firmly. A clone size is listed for some rows: how often the clone was seen (once, few, many), or a class if it is expanded.

clone_size	v_call	d_call	j_call	cdr3_aa	cdr3_nt
many	TRBV28	TRBD1	TRBJ1-1	CASSLQGGGTEAFF	TGTGCCAGCAGTTTACAGGGGGGGGGCACTGAAGCTTTCTTT
NA	TRBV24-1	NA	TRBJ1-5	CATSDKQGESEQPQHF	TGTGCCACCAGTGATAAACAGGGTGAAAGCGAGCAGCCCCAGCATTTT
many	TRBV7-9	NA	TRBJ1-5	CASSLGYGGNQPQHF	TGTGCCAGCAGCTTAGGATATGGAGGTAATCAGCCCCAGCATTTT
NA	TRBV20-1	NA	TRBJ1-1	CSAQREADTGAFF	TGCAGTGCTCAGCGTGAGGCCGACACTGGAGCTTTCTTT
many	TRBV28	NA	TRBJ1-6	CASSGFSTGNSPLHF	TGTGCCAGCAGTGGGTTTTCAACGGGGAATTCACCCCTCCACTTT
few	TRBV29-1	TRBD2	TRBJ2-7	CSAGLAGEQYF	TGCAGCGCTGGACTAGCTGGGGAGCAGTACTTC
many	TRBV28	NA	TRBJ2-2	CASSSSPFGAGELFF	TGTGCCAGCAGTTCCTCCCCGTTTGGGGCCGGGGAGCTGTTTTTT
many	TRBV29-1	NA	TRBJ2-1	CSVVGFLGVEQFF	TGCAGCGTCGTAGGATTCCTAGGTGTTGAGCAGTTCTTC
many	TRBV20-1	TRBD2	TRBJ2-3	CSARRAGGSTDTQYF	TGCAGTGCTAGGCGAGCGGGGGGTAGCACAGATACGCAGTATTTT
many	TRBV2	TRBD1	TRBJ2-7	CASIYLDRGPYEQYF	TGTGCCAGCATATACCTGGACAGGGGGCCCTACGAGCAGTACTTC
NA	TRBV20-1	NA	TRBJ2-5	CSARDGNGGQETQYF	TGCAGTGCTAGAGATGGTAATGGCGGCCAAGAGACCCAGTACTTC
few	TRBV19	TRBD2	TRBJ2-3	CASSISRGGTDTQYF	TGTGCCAGTAGTATTTCTAGGGGAGGGACAGATACGCAGTATTTT
many	TRBV27	NA	TRBJ1-1	CASSLQTTLGDTEAFF	TGTGCCAGCAGTCTTCAAACTACGCTAGGGGACACTGAAGCTTTCTTT
many	TRBV5-6	TRBD2	TRBJ2-1	CASSLTQREPQFF	TGTGCCAGCAGCTTGACTCAGCGGGAGCCGCAGTTCTTC
few	TRBV27	TRBD2	TRBJ2-1	CASSSRLAGVEQFF	TGTGCCAGCAGTTCACGACTAGCGGGAGTTGAGCAGTTCTTC
NA	TRBV19	TRBD2	TRBJ2-3	CASSTLADNTDTQYF	TGTGCCAGTAGTACGCTAGCGGATAACACAGATACGCAGTATTTT
few	TRBV3-1	TRBD2	TRBJ2-5	CASSYLAGGSETQYF	TGTGCCAGCAGCTACCTAGCGGGAGGATCAGAGACCCAGTACTTC
many	TRBV20-1	TRBD2	TRBJ2-1	CSAPSGNSYNEQFF	TGCAGTGCTCCCAGCGGGAACTCCTACAATGAGCAGTTCTTC
many	TRBV24-1	NA	TRBJ2-1	CATSDTRDESYNEQFF	TGTGCCACCAGTGATACGCGGGATGAATCCTACAATGAGCAGTTCTTC
many	TRBV19	TRBD1	TRBJ1-1	CASKEGGRNTEAFF	TGTGCCAGTAAAGAAGGGGGCCGTAACACTGAAGCTTTCTTT
many	TRBV6-1	TRBD1	TRBJ1-1	CASRWDRGDTEAFF	TGTGCCAGCAGATGGGACAGGGGGGACACTGAAGCTTTCTTT
NA	TRBV9	NA	TRBJ2-3	CASSVTPGLISTDTQYF	TGTGCCAGCAGCGTAACCCCTGGACTTATAAGCACAGATACGCAGTATTTT
many	TRBV28	NA	TRBJ1-5	CASSLVGRGNGNQPQHF	TGTGCCAGCAGTTTAGTGGGCAGGGGTAATGGCAATCAGCCCCAGCATTTT
NA	TRBV19	NA	TRBJ1-1	CAYQRENTEAFF	TGTGCTTACCAAAGGGAGAACACTGAAGCTTTCTTT
many	TRBV5-1	TRBD1	TRBJ1-1	CASSLRQGRSTEAFF	TGCGCCAGCAGCCTAAGACAGGGACGGAGCACTGAAGCTTTCTTT
NA	TRBV12-5	NA	TRBJ2-1	CASGLVPSSYNEQFF	TGTGCTAGTGGTTTGGTACCTAGTAGCTACAATGAGCAGTTCTTC
many	TRBV3-1	NA	TRBJ2-1	CASSQSTYNEQFF	TGTGCCAGCAGCCAGAGTACCTACAATGAGCAGTTCTTC
few	TRBV20-1	NA	TRBJ2-7	CSARWGPYEQYF	TGCAGTGCTAGATGGGGCCCCTACGAGCAGTACTTC
many	TRBV7-9	NA	TRBJ2-3	CASSSRGGPTRAKDTQYF	TGTGCCAGCAGCTCCAGGGGGGGTCCCACCCGGGCCAAGGATACGCAGTATTTT
NA	TRBV28	NA	TRBJ2-4	CASSPQGSGYIQYF	TGTGCCAGCAGTCCACAGGGATCCGGATACATTCAGTACTTC
many	TRBV25-1	NA	TRBJ1-4	CASSDRFYEKLFF	TGTGCCAGCAGTGACAGGTTTTATGAAAAACTGTTTTTT
many	TRBV12-3/TRBV12-4	TRBD2	TRBJ2-1	CASSMLAGGPGDEQFF	TGTGCCAGCAGTATGCTAGCGGGAGGGCCTGGAGATGAGCAGTTCTTC
few	TRBV20-1	TRBD2	TRBJ2-7	CSADHLAGVMYEQYF	TGCAGTGCTGACCACCTAGCGGGAGTAATGTACGAGCAGTACTTC
many	TRBV7-2	TRBD2	TRBJ2-1	CASSWGLAEQFF	TGTGCCAGCAGCTGGGGACTAGCCGAGCAGTTCTTC
many	TRBV2	TRBD2	TRBJ2-7	CASTISGPSYEQYF	TGTGCCAGCACCATTAGCGGGCCCTCCTACGAGCAGTACTTC
few	TRBV7-9	NA	TRBJ1-3	CASSLNPGASGNTIYF	TGTGCCAGCAGCCTGAACCCGGGGGCGAGTGGAAACACCATATATTTT
NA	TRBV5-1	NA	TRBJ1-6	CASSLGIRGYNSPLHF	TGCGCCAGCAGCTTGGGTATAAGAGGATATAATTCACCCCTCCACTTT
many	TRBV30	NA	TRBJ1-2	CAWNRDTYGYTF	TGTGCCTGGAATCGGGACACCTATGGCTACACCTTC
many	TRBV2	TRBD1	TRBJ2-7	CASSDMGQGPHEQYF	TGTGCCAGCAGTGATATGGGACAGGGTCCCCACGAGCAGTACTTC
few	TRBV6-2/TRBV6-3	NA	TRBJ1-1	CASSLGRSRQAFF	TGTGCCAGCAGTTTAGGAAGGTCCCGACAAGCTTTCTTT
many	TRBV12-3/TRBV12-4	NA	TRBJ2-1	CASTPPVAYNEQFF	TGTGCCAGCACCCCTCCCGTGGCCTACAATGAGCAGTTCTTC
few	TRBV19	TRBD1	TRBJ2-1	CASSMNRGAYNEQFF	TGTGCCAGTAGTATGAACAGGGGGGCCTACAATGAGCAGTTCTTC
many	TRBV30	NA	TRBJ2-7	CAWSDPRDFYEQYF	TGTGCCTGGAGTGATCCCCGGGACTTCTACGAGCAGTACTTC
few	TRBV30	NA	TRBJ1-5	CAWSVVGGQPQHF	TGTGCCTGGAGCGTAGTAGGGGGTCAGCCCCAGCATTTT
few	TRBV7-9	NA	TRBJ2-1	CASSLAFRGANNEQFF	TGTGCCAGCAGCTTAGCGTTCAGGGGGGCCAACAATGAGCAGTTCTTC
once	TRBV20-1	TRBD2	TRBJ2-5	CSARAVAGGPGKTQYF	TGCAGTGCTAGAGCCGTAGCGGGAGGGCCCGGGAAGACCCAGTACTTC
many	TRBV5-1	TRBD2	TRBJ2-1	CASSRTSGSNEQFF	TGCGCCAGCAGCCGGACTAGCGGGAGCAATGAGCAGTTCTTC
few	TRBV20-1	NA	TRBJ2-6	CSAPDTSGANVLTF	TGCAGTGCACCAGACACCTCTGGGGCCAACGTCCTGACTTTC
few	TRBV19	NA	TRBJ2-2	CASSIGGNGELFF	TGTGCCAGTAGTATAGGCGGGAACGGGGAGCTGTTTTTT
few	TRBV5-1	TRBD2	TRBJ2-1	CASSLGLAGKLYNEQFF	TGCGCCAGCAGCCTAGGACTAGCGGGGAAATTATACAATGAGCAGTTCTTC
many	TRBV6-1	NA	TRBJ2-6	CASSEDPTGPGANVLTF	TGTGCCAGCAGTGAAGACCCGACAGGTCCTGGGGCCAACGTCCTGACTTTC
few	TRBV7-9	NA	TRBJ1-4	CASSFEAGPYEKLFF	TGTGCCAGCAGCTTCGAGGCGGGCCCTTATGAAAAACTGTTTTTT
few	TRBV28	TRBD2	TRBJ2-5	CASSSPGTSLTQYF	TGTGCCAGCAGTTCCCCCGGGACTAGTTTAACCCAGTACTTC
few	TRBV5-5	NA	TRBJ1-3	CASTLTGNSGNTIYF	TGTGCCAGCACCTTAACAGGAAACTCTGGAAACACCATATATTTT
NA	TRBV27	TRBD1	TRBJ1-2	CASSFSGTGVVGYGYTF	TGTGCCAGCAGTTTCTCCGGGACAGGGGTGGTGGGCTATGGCTACACCTTC
NA	TRBV29-1	TRBD2	TRBJ2-2	CSVASGRARAGELFF	TGCAGCGTTGCCAGCGGGAGGGCCAGGGCCGGGGAGCTGTTTTTT
many	TRBV6-5	NA	TRBJ2-7	CASSFPYSETYEQYF	TGTGCCAGCAGTTTCCCTTATAGTGAGACATACGAGCAGTACTTC
many	TRBV9	NA	TRBJ2-7	CASSVDGTPDEQYF	TGTGCCAGCAGCGTCGACGGGACTCCCGACGAGCAGTACTTC
many	TRBV18	NA	TRBJ2-5	CASSPQQGQETQYF	TGTGCCAGCTCACCACAGCAGGGCCAAGAGACCCAGTACTTC
many	TRBV27	NA	TRBJ1-4	CASSATGFNEKLFF	TGTGCCAGCAGTGCTACAGGCTTTAATGAAAAACTGTTTTTT